Listed below are T cell receptor beta chains from one sample, sequenced in a study of tumour-infiltrating T cells in Burkitt lymphoma. Profiled with immunoSEQ multiplex PCR; TCRdb holds only in-frame clones, not every one. The sample consists of approximately 46,000 clones, 30% to 40% of them appearing once. Sequenced sample: tumor tissue. These TCRs come from a human donor with Burkitt lymphoma. Each CDR3 is given with its conserved first and last residue. The order of the fields is J gene, D gene, V gene, clone size, CDR3 DNA, CDR3 protein. The D gene is left open where the match is weak. Only some rows state a clone size, as once, few, many or a class for expanded clones.

TRBJ2-7 . TRBV10-3 . TGTGCCATCAAGCCGCGGGACACCGTAGCTTCCGAGCAGTACTTC CAIKPRDTVASEQYF
TRBJ1-1 TRBD1 TRBV5-1 . TGCGCCAGCAGCCCCCAGGCAGGGGGGTTAACTGAAGCTTTCTTT CASSPQAGGLTEAFF
TRBJ1-4 TRBD1 TRBV2 . TGTGCCAGCAACGGACAGGGGGCGAGGGAAAAACTGTTTTTT CASNGQGAREKLFF
TRBJ2-1 . TRBV7-3 . TGTGCCAGCAGCCCGGGCGGGCCTAGCTGGGTCAATGAGCAGTTCTTC CASSPGGPSWVNEQFF
TRBJ2-3 . TRBV5-1 few TGCGCCAGCAGCTTGGAAGGGTACGGCACAGATACGCAGTATTTT CASSLEGYGTDTQYF
TRBJ1-4 . TRBV4-1 . TGCGCCAGCAGCCAAGAAAGGTGGGAAAAACTGTTTTTT CASSQERWEKLFF
TRBJ2-3 . TRBV18 . TGTGCCAGCTCGTACCGAGGGGGAGATACGCAGTATTTT CASSYRGGDTQYF
TRBJ1-2 TRBD1 TRBV6-5 . TGTGCCAGCAGTCCGGGACAGGGAAACTATGGCTACACCTTC CASSPGQGNYGYTF
TRBJ2-5 . TRBV12-5 . TGTGCTAGTGGTTTGGGGACTGGCACCCCGGAGGAGACCCAGTACTTC CASGLGTGTPEETQYF
TRBJ2-5 TRBD1 TRBV13 . TGTGCCAGCAGCTTAGGGGGGACAGAAGAGACCCAGTACTTC CASSLGGTEETQYF
TRBJ1-1 . TRBV5-1 . TGCGCCACATCGGAGGGGAGGAACACTGAAGCTTTCTTT CATSEGRNTEAFF
TRBJ2-1 . TRBV4-1 few TGCGCCAGCAGCCAGAATCCTGCTAGCGATTACAATGAGCAGTTCTTC CASSQNPASDYNEQFF
TRBJ1-5 . TRBV21-1 . TGTGCCACCAGGGGGTCAGCTGGTCAGCCCCAGCATTTT CATRGSAGQPQHF
TRBJ2-5 TRBD2 TRBV5-1 . TGCGCCAGCAGCTTAGCCCTAGCGGGGGGCCCTCAAGAGACCCAGTACTTC CASSLALAGGPQETQYF
TRBJ2-1 . TRBV18 . TGTGCCAGCTCACTCAACAATGAGCAGTTCTTC CASSLNNEQFF
TRBJ2-4 TRBD2 TRBV9 few TGTGCCAGCAGCCCTAGGGGCCAGCGGGGAATCAAAAACATTCAGTACTTC CASSPRGQRGIKNIQYF
TRBJ1-2 . TRBV4-2 few TGTGCCAGCAGCCAAGAAGGGACTAACTATGGCTACACCTTC CASSQEGTNYGYTF
TRBJ2-1 TRBD1 TRBV5-1 few TGCGCCAGCAGCTTACAGACAGGGGTTTACAATGAGCAGTTCTTC CASSLQTGVYNEQFF
TRBJ1-3 . TRBV20-1 few TGCAGTGTACTCTTTACGAACACCATATATTTT CSVLFTNTIYF
TRBJ2-5 TRBD2 TRBV4-1 . TGCGCCAGCAGCCAAGATTCTAGCGGGGGTTGGGAGACCCAGTACTTC CASSQDSSGGWETQYF
TRBJ2-7 . TRBV7-2 . TGTGCCAGCAGCTTAAGGCTAGCGATCTCCTACGAGCAGTACTTC CASSLRLAISYEQYF
TRBJ1-2 . TRBV4-2 . TGTGCCAGCAGTCCCGATCGGGGGGGGCGCGGCTACACCTTC CASSPDRGGRGYTF
TRBJ2-7 TRBD2 TRBV12-5 . TGTGCTAGTGGCCGAGGGGAGGGCGAGCAGTACTTC CASGRGEGEQYF
TRBJ1-3 . TRBV6-5 few TGTGCCAGCAGTTCCCATATGAAGCATGGAAACACCATATATTTT CASSSHMKHGNTIYF
TRBJ1-4 . TRBV7-9 few TGTGCCAGCAGCCCAGAAGGGTATGAAAAACTGTTTTTT CASSPEGYEKLFF
TRBJ2-3 . TRBV4-2 few TGTGCCAGCAGCAAAGAACACCCCCGGTCGGCAGATACGCAGTATTTT CASSKEHPRSADTQYF
TRBJ1-1 . TRBV6-5 . TGTGCCAGCAGTTACTCCGGGGGGAACACTGAAGCTTTCTTT CASSYSGGNTEAFF
TRBJ1-1 . TRBV6-6 few TGTGCCAGCAGCCGACGGAACACTGAAGCTTTCTTT CASSRRNTEAFF
TRBJ2-7 TRBD2 TRBV5-5 few TGTGCCAGCAGCAGGGACTACCAGAGCTACGAGCAGTACTTC CASSRDYQSYEQYF
TRBJ1-3 TRBD1 TRBV5-1 few TGCGCCAGCAGCTTAGGGACAGGAGGAAACACCATATATTTT CASSLGTGGNTIYF
TRBJ1-5 . TRBV7-2 . TGTGCCAGCAGCCTAGGAGGCGGGAGCAATCAGCCCCAGCATTTT CASSLGGGSNQPQHF
TRBJ2-7 . TRBV6-1 . TGTGCCAGCACATCGGACAGCTACGAGCAGTACTTC CASTSDSYEQYF
TRBJ2-7 . TRBV19 . TGTGCCAGACCGGGAACCGTCTCCTACGAGCAGTACTTC CARPGTVSYEQYF
TRBJ2-5 TRBD2 TRBV13 few TGTGCCAGCAGCTCCCCCGAATTAGCGGGGGACGAAGAGACCCAGTACTTC CASSSPELAGDEETQYF
TRBJ1-1 . TRBV7-9 . TGTGCCAGCAAGGGATGGAACACTGAAGCTTTCTTT CASKGWNTEAFF
TRBJ1-2 TRBD1 TRBV9 . TGTGCCAGCAGCTTAGGACAGGCTCGGGGCTACACCTTC CASSLGQARGYTF
TRBJ2-1 TRBD1 TRBV6-5 . TGTGCCAGCAGTTACTTGGGACAGGGGGCAGGCAATGAGCAGTTCTTC CASSYLGQGAGNEQFF
TRBJ1-3 . TRBV30 . TGTGCCTGGAGCCCCCCCCGAACAGGGAGCTCTGGAAACACCATATATTTT CAWSPPRTGSSGNTIYF
TRBJ2-7 TRBD1 TRBV7-2 . TGTGCCAGCAGCTTGGACAGGGCGTTCCACGAGCAGTACTTC CASSLDRAFHEQYF
TRBJ1-1 . TRBV5-5 . TGTGCCAGCAGCTTGTCCGGGGGGAACACTGAAGCTTTCTTT CASSLSGGNTEAFF
TRBJ2-4 . TRBV19 . TGTGCCAGTAGTATCGGGTTTGCCAAAAACATTCAGTACTTC CASSIGFAKNIQYF
TRBJ2-3 . TRBV4-2 . TGTGCCAGCAGCCAAGAGTATCACAGGCGCAGGACAGATACGCAGTATTTT CASSQEYHRRRTDTQYF
TRBJ1-6 . TRBV6-1 . TGTGCCAGCATCAGGAGCTCCTATAATTCACCCCTCCACTTT CASIRSSYNSPLHF
TRBJ1-1 . TRBV18 few TGTGCCAGCTCAGAACAGCCGAACACTGAAGCTTTCTTT CASSEQPNTEAFF
TRBJ1-2 . TRBV27 . TGTGCCAGCGGTGGTAAAGGAGGCTATGGCTACACCTTC CASGGKGGYGYTF
TRBJ1-2 . TRBV9 few TGTGCCAGCAGCGTAGGGGCGGACTATGGCTACACCTTC CASSVGADYGYTF
TRBJ2-1 TRBD1 TRBV7-9 few TGTGCCAGCAGCTTAGAGGGGACAGACCAGTTCTTC CASSLEGTDQFF
TRBJ1-2 . TRBV5-1 . TGCGCCAGCAGCTTGGAAGGGAGCGCATATGGCTACACCTTC CASSLEGSAYGYTF
TRBJ2-7 . TRBV2 . TGTGCCAGCAGCGGGCGGGCGGCCCCCGGAGAGCAGTACTTC CASSGRAAPGEQYF
TRBJ2-5 . TRBV7-9 . TGTGCCAGCAGCTGGGTGGGGGAGACCCAGTACTTC CASSWVGETQYF
TRBJ2-7 . TRBV16 . TGTGCCAGCAGCCAATACGGGTACGAGCAGTACTTC CASSQYGYEQYF
TRBJ2-2 . TRBV27 . TGTGCCAGCAAACACACCGGGGAGCTGTTTTTT CASKHTGELFF
TRBJ1-4 . TRBV5-6 . TGTGCCAGCAGCTTGTATAGTAACGCTAGAAATGAAAAACTGTTTTTT CASSLYSNARNEKLFF
TRBJ2-5 TRBD2 TRBV29-1 few TGCAGCGTTTTTGGTCTAGCGGGGGCCTACCAAGAGACCCAGTACTTC CSVFGLAGAYQETQYF
TRBJ1-1 TRBD1 TRBV7-2 . TGTGCCAGCAGCGCTCGACAGGGTCGGACTGAAGCTTTCTTT CASSARQGRTEAFF
TRBJ2-7 TRBD1 TRBV28 . TGTGCCATTGGGTCCGGGACAGGGGTTGGCGAGCAGTACTTC CAIGSGTGVGEQYF
TRBJ2-7 . TRBV27 . TGTGCCAGCAGTCAGCGGGCCTCTTCCTACGAGCAGTACTTC CASSQRASSYEQYF
TRBJ1-3 TRBD1 TRBV10-3 few TGTGCCATCAGCGACAGGGGGCGAGGAAACACCATATATTTT CAISDRGRGNTIYF
TRBJ2-1 . TRBV7-8 . TGTGCCAGCAGCCTCCTTTTGGCTGATGAGCAGTTCTTC CASSLLLADEQFF
TRBJ2-5 . TRBV6-1 . TGTGCCAGCAGTGAAACAGGGCCAGGGGAGACCCAGTACTTC CASSETGPGETQYF